A selection of T cell receptor beta chains follows, all from one sample in a study of cytomegalovirus exposure and HLA in healthy donors. Assay used: immunoSEQ multiplex PCR; TCRdb lists only in-frame clones, some missing. The repertoire holds some 150,000 clones, with 79% as singletons. Sequencing was done on a sample of PBMCs. All receptors come from a man aged 45-65 years in good health and CMV-seropositive. Both conserved end residues are part of each CDR3. Each record gives: V gene, clone size, J gene, D gene, CDR3 protein, CDR3 DNA. The D gene is left open where the match is weak. Not all rows give a size; the values are once, few, many and, for expanded clones, a class.

v_call: TRBV5-1
clone_size: -
j_call: TRBJ1-1
d_call: -
cdr3_aa: CASNQDAGGNTEAFF
cdr3_nt: TGCGCCAGCAACCAAGACGCGGGGGGGAACACTGAAGCTTTCTTT

v_call: TRBV28
clone_size: once
j_call: TRBJ1-5
d_call: -
cdr3_aa: CASTAGLRQPQHF
cdr3_nt: TGTGCCAGCACCGCAGGGTTGCGGCAGCCCCAGCATTTT

v_call: TRBV5-1
clone_size: -
j_call: TRBJ2-3
d_call: -
cdr3_aa: CASMAGFGTDTQYF
cdr3_nt: TGCGCCAGCATGGCGGGGTTCGGCACAGATACGCAGTATTTT

v_call: TRBV5-4
clone_size: -
j_call: TRBJ1-1
d_call: -
cdr3_aa: CASSWSPNAVTEAFF
cdr3_nt: TGTGCCAGCAGCTGGTCACCAAATGCAGTCACTGAAGCTTTCTTT

v_call: TRBV2
clone_size: -
j_call: TRBJ2-7
d_call: TRBD2
cdr3_aa: CASSPVAGISYEQYF
cdr3_nt: TGTGCCAGCAGTCCTGTAGCGGGAATCTCCTACGAGCAGTACTTC

v_call: TRBV5-4
clone_size: -
j_call: TRBJ2-5
d_call: -
cdr3_aa: CASSLAAGQETQYF
cdr3_nt: TGTGCCAGCAGCTTGGCCGCAGGCCAAGAGACCCAGTACTTC

v_call: TRBV15
clone_size: -
j_call: TRBJ2-5
d_call: TRBD1
cdr3_aa: CATSRDQTGLETQYF
cdr3_nt: TGTGCCACCAGCAGAGACCAGACAGGGCTGGAGACCCAGTACTTC

v_call: TRBV7-9
clone_size: -
j_call: TRBJ1-5
d_call: TRBD1
cdr3_aa: CASSQGQGSAKGQPQHF
cdr3_nt: TGTGCCAGCAGCCAAGGACAGGGGTCGGCGAAAGGGCAGCCCCAGCATTTT

v_call: TRBV5-4
clone_size: few
j_call: TRBJ2-7
d_call: -
cdr3_aa: CASSLPPGVEQYF
cdr3_nt: TGTGCCAGCAGCTTGCCGCCGGGGGTTGAGCAGTACTTC

v_call: TRBV2
clone_size: -
j_call: TRBJ2-5
d_call: TRBD1
cdr3_aa: CASSARTGEETQYF
cdr3_nt: TGTGCCAGCAGTGCTAGGACAGGGGAGGAGACCCAGTACTTC

v_call: TRBV6-6
clone_size: -
j_call: TRBJ2-3
d_call: -
cdr3_aa: CASSSPGSTDTQYF
cdr3_nt: TGTGCCAGCAGTTCGCCAGGGAGCACAGATACGCAGTATTTT

v_call: TRBV11-2
clone_size: once
j_call: TRBJ2-2
d_call: -
cdr3_aa: CASRRARAHTGELFF
cdr3_nt: TGTGCCAGCAGGCGAGCCAGGGCCCACACCGGGGAGCTGTTTTTT

v_call: TRBV28
clone_size: -
j_call: TRBJ2-1
d_call: TRBD2
cdr3_aa: CASSIPLAGAHNEQFF
cdr3_nt: TGTGCCAGCAGTATTCCTCTAGCGGGAGCCCACAATGAGCAGTTCTTC

v_call: TRBV28
clone_size: -
j_call: TRBJ2-1
d_call: TRBD2
cdr3_aa: CASSLISAGAPPHEQFF
cdr3_nt: TGTGCCAGCAGTTTAATCTCCGCGGGAGCCCCCCCCCATGAGCAGTTCTTC

v_call: TRBV7-9
clone_size: -
j_call: TRBJ1-2
d_call: TRBD1
cdr3_aa: CASSETGPGYTF
cdr3_nt: TGTGCCAGCAGCGAGACAGGGCCCGGCTACACCTTC

v_call: TRBV4-1
clone_size: few
j_call: TRBJ1-1
d_call: TRBD1
cdr3_aa: CASSQRDRKEAFF
cdr3_nt: TGCGCCAGCAGCCAACGGGACAGAAAGGAAGCTTTCTTT

v_call: TRBV5-1
clone_size: -
j_call: TRBJ1-5
d_call: -
cdr3_aa: CASSLAGYSNQPQHF
cdr3_nt: TGCGCCAGCAGCTTGGCAGGTTATAGCAATCAGCCCCAGCATTTT

v_call: TRBV11-2
clone_size: -
j_call: TRBJ2-7
d_call: TRBD2
cdr3_aa: CASSSSGPTFYEQYF
cdr3_nt: TGTGCCAGCAGTTCTAGCGGACCCACCTTCTACGAGCAGTACTTC

v_call: TRBV9
clone_size: -
j_call: TRBJ1-6
d_call: -
cdr3_aa: CASSLYREPYNSPLHF
cdr3_nt: TGTGCCAGCAGCCTATACAGGGAACCCTACAATTCACCCCTCCACTTT

v_call: TRBV6-5
clone_size: -
j_call: TRBJ2-7
d_call: -
cdr3_aa: CASSYTLSAVEQYF
cdr3_nt: TGTGCCAGCAGTTACACCCTCTCCGCCGTCGAGCAGTACTTC

v_call: TRBV4-2
clone_size: -
j_call: TRBJ2-7
d_call: TRBD1
cdr3_aa: CASSQGQGTYEQYF
cdr3_nt: TGTGCCAGCAGCCAGGGACAGGGGACCTACGAGCAGTACTTC

v_call: TRBV10-2
clone_size: -
j_call: TRBJ2-7
d_call: -
cdr3_aa: CASGSSYEQYF
cdr3_nt: TGCGCCAGCGGTAGCTCCTACGAGCAGTACTTC

v_call: TRBV13
clone_size: -
j_call: TRBJ2-7
d_call: -
cdr3_aa: CASSSRVSYEQYF
cdr3_nt: TGTGCCAGCAGCTCGCGGGTCTCCTACGAGCAGTACTTC

v_call: TRBV6-5
clone_size: few
j_call: TRBJ2-1
d_call: -
cdr3_aa: CASSYGHLSYNEQFF
cdr3_nt: TGTGCCAGCAGTTACGGACACCTCTCCTACAATGAGCAGTTCTTC

v_call: TRBV11-2
clone_size: -
j_call: TRBJ1-1
d_call: -
cdr3_aa: CASSFGTWTEAFF
cdr3_nt: TGTGCCAGCAGCTTTGGGACATGGACTGAAGCTTTCTTT

v_call: TRBV27
clone_size: -
j_call: TRBJ1-2
d_call: -
cdr3_aa: CASSLYQDFGYTF
cdr3_nt: TGTGCCAGCAGTTTATACCAGGACTTCGGCTACACCTTC

v_call: TRBV18
clone_size: -
j_call: TRBJ2-5
d_call: TRBD2
cdr3_aa: CASSPWASGTQETQYF
cdr3_nt: TGTGCCAGCTCACCTTGGGCTAGCGGGACTCAAGAGACCCAGTACTTC

v_call: TRBV7-9
clone_size: -
j_call: TRBJ2-7
d_call: TRBD1
cdr3_aa: CSSSPGQGTTYEQYF
cdr3_nt: TGTTCCAGCAGCCCGGGACAGGGGACCACCTACGAGCAGTACTTC

v_call: TRBV7-6
clone_size: -
j_call: TRBJ2-7
d_call: TRBD2
cdr3_aa: CASSLVTSGAYEQYF
cdr3_nt: TGTGCCAGCAGCTTAGTTACTAGCGGGGCTTACGAGCAGTACTTC

v_call: TRBV7-2
clone_size: -
j_call: TRBJ2-7
d_call: TRBD2
cdr3_aa: CASSFTSGDYEQYF
cdr3_nt: TGTGCCAGCAGCTTTACTAGCGGGGACTACGAGCAGTACTTC

v_call: TRBV4-1
clone_size: -
j_call: TRBJ2-1
d_call: -
cdr3_aa: CASSPRGSGTYNEQFF
cdr3_nt: TGCGCCAGCAGCCCGAGGGGGAGCGGGACCTACAATGAGCAGTTCTTC

v_call: TRBV7-9
clone_size: -
j_call: TRBJ2-5
d_call: TRBD1
cdr3_aa: CASSYRDRRETQYF
cdr3_nt: TGTGCCAGCAGCTACCGGGACAGACGAGAGACCCAGTACTTC

v_call: TRBV11-2
clone_size: -
j_call: TRBJ2-7
d_call: TRBD2
cdr3_aa: CASSFGGSTYEQYF
cdr3_nt: TGTGCCAGCAGCTTCGGCGGGAGCACCTACGAGCAGTACTTC

v_call: TRBV10-1
clone_size: -
j_call: TRBJ2-7
d_call: -
cdr3_aa: CASSEGRLDYEQYF
cdr3_nt: TGCGCCAGCAGTGAGGGCAGACTAGACTACGAGCAGTACTTC

v_call: TRBV7-8
clone_size: few
j_call: TRBJ2-5
d_call: TRBD2
cdr3_aa: CASSQSGSRETQYF
cdr3_nt: TGTGCCAGCAGCCAGAGCGGGAGTCGGGAGACCCAGTACTTC

v_call: TRBV18
clone_size: -
j_call: TRBJ1-6
d_call: -
cdr3_aa: CASSPGSSYNSPLHF
cdr3_nt: TGTGCCAGCTCACCCGGGAGCTCCTATAATTCACCCCTCCACTTT

v_call: TRBV5-8
clone_size: many
j_call: TRBJ1-5
d_call: TRBD1
cdr3_aa: CASSLQGYSNQPQHF
cdr3_nt: TGTGCCAGCAGCCTACAGGGGTATAGCAATCAGCCCCAGCATTTT

v_call: TRBV9
clone_size: -
j_call: TRBJ2-7
d_call: TRBD2
cdr3_aa: CASSLFPGLAEYEQYF
cdr3_nt: TGTGCCAGCAGCCTTTTCCCGGGACTAGCGGAGTACGAGCAGTACTTC

v_call: TRBV10-1
clone_size: -
j_call: TRBJ2-1
d_call: -
cdr3_aa: CASRAPRGSGKFF
cdr3_nt: TGCGCCAGCAGGGCCCCAAGGGGGAGTGGTAAGTTCTTC

v_call: TRBV2
clone_size: -
j_call: TRBJ2-1
d_call: -
cdr3_aa: CASSQQAGRYNEQFF
cdr3_nt: TGTGCCAGCAGTCAACAGGCAGGCCGATACAATGAGCAGTTCTTC

v_call: TRBV5-4
clone_size: -
j_call: TRBJ1-6
d_call: TRBD1
cdr3_aa: CASSLDRENSPLHF
cdr3_nt: TGTGCCAGCAGCCTAGACAGGGAAAATTCACCCCTCCACTTT

v_call: TRBV11-3
clone_size: -
j_call: TRBJ2-5
d_call: -
cdr3_aa: CASSLGVAGTQYF
cdr3_nt: TGTGCCAGCAGCTTAGGGGTAGCCGGGACCCAGTACTTC

v_call: TRBV6-5
clone_size: few
j_call: TRBJ1-6
d_call: -
cdr3_aa: CASSYQGLSSPLHF
cdr3_nt: TGTGCCAGCAGTTACCAGGGGCTAAGTTCACCCCTCCACTTT

v_call: TRBV30
clone_size: -
j_call: TRBJ1-1
d_call: TRBD1
cdr3_aa: CAWGQGNTEAFF
cdr3_nt: TGTGCCTGGGGACAGGGTAACACTGAAGCTTTCTTT

v_call: TRBV27
clone_size: -
j_call: TRBJ1-2
d_call: -
cdr3_aa: CASRPGWGRNYGYTF
cdr3_nt: TGTGCCAGCAGGCCGGGGTGGGGGCGGAACTATGGCTACACCTTC

v_call: TRBV5-6
clone_size: few
j_call: TRBJ1-6
d_call: TRBD1
cdr3_aa: CASKRTGESPLHF
cdr3_nt: TGTGCCAGCAAAAGGACAGGGGAATCACCCCTCCACTTT

v_call: TRBV2
clone_size: once
j_call: TRBJ1-3
d_call: TRBD1
cdr3_aa: CASSDEGGLGNTIYF
cdr3_nt: TGTGCCAGCAGTGATGAAGGGGGCCTTGGAAACACCATATATTTT

v_call: TRBV4-1
clone_size: -
j_call: TRBJ1-5
d_call: -
cdr3_aa: CASSHNRDQPQHF
cdr3_nt: TGCGCCAGCAGCCATAACAGGGATCAGCCCCAGCATTTT

v_call: TRBV6-5
clone_size: few
j_call: TRBJ1-1
d_call: TRBD1
cdr3_aa: CASRTRDRGRAEAFF
cdr3_nt: TGTGCCAGCAGAACTAGGGACAGGGGGCGAGCTGAAGCTTTCTTT

v_call: TRBV4-1
clone_size: few
j_call: TRBJ1-5
d_call: TRBD1
cdr3_aa: CASSQDPGQVNQPQHF
cdr3_nt: TGCGCCAGCAGCCAAGATCCCGGACAGGTCAATCAGCCCCAGCATTTT

v_call: TRBV6-1
clone_size: once
j_call: TRBJ2-5
d_call: -
cdr3_aa: CASSEYTSSGETQYF
cdr3_nt: TGTGCCAGCAGTGAATATACTAGTTCAGGAGAGACCCAGTACTTC

v_call: TRBV2
clone_size: -
j_call: TRBJ1-5
d_call: TRBD1
cdr3_aa: CASSEQGADQPQHF
cdr3_nt: TGTGCCAGCAGTGAACAGGGGGCAGATCAGCCCCAGCATTTT

v_call: TRBV19
clone_size: -
j_call: TRBJ1-1
d_call: TRBD1
cdr3_aa: CASSILGQGKVRTEAFF
cdr3_nt: TGTGCCAGTAGTATCCTGGGACAGGGAAAAGTGAGGACTGAAGCTTTCTTT

v_call: TRBV5-1
clone_size: -
j_call: TRBJ2-7
d_call: TRBD2
cdr3_aa: CASSFEEGLAGEQYF
cdr3_nt: TGCGCCAGCAGTTTTGAAGAGGGACTAGCAGGCGAGCAGTACTTC

v_call: TRBV27
clone_size: -
j_call: TRBJ2-7
d_call: TRBD1
cdr3_aa: CASSLTGETYEQYF
cdr3_nt: TGTGCCAGCAGTTTAACAGGGGAAACCTACGAGCAGTACTTC

v_call: TRBV7-8
clone_size: -
j_call: TRBJ2-2
d_call: TRBD2
cdr3_aa: CASSLIGGRGTGELFF
cdr3_nt: TGTGCCAGCAGCTTAATTGGCGGGAGGGGCACCGGGGAGCTGTTTTTT

v_call: TRBV28
clone_size: -
j_call: TRBJ1-1
d_call: -
cdr3_aa: CASSFGVEAFF
cdr3_nt: TGTGCCAGCAGTTTCGGAGTAGAAGCTTTCTTT

v_call: TRBV4-2
clone_size: few
j_call: TRBJ2-2
d_call: -
cdr3_aa: CASSQQPGVNGELFF
cdr3_nt: TGTGCCAGCAGCCAACAGCCGGGGGTTAACGGGGAGCTGTTTTTT

v_call: TRBV5-1
clone_size: -
j_call: TRBJ2-5
d_call: TRBD2
cdr3_aa: CASSPGLADSQYF
cdr3_nt: TGCGCCAGCAGCCCGGGACTAGCGGATTCCCAGTACTTC

v_call: TRBV19
clone_size: -
j_call: TRBJ2-1
d_call: TRBD2
cdr3_aa: CASSIRIAGAYNEQFF
cdr3_nt: TGTGCCAGTAGTATCCGGATAGCGGGGGCCTACAATGAGCAGTTCTTC